This T cell receptor beta chain derives from a study of identical twins. General study points: It was possible that invariant MAIT and iNKT cells partly confounded the zero-insertion analyses. For cord blood, abundant beta clonotypes had fewer insertions, unlike memory repertoires, which showed none. Low generation probability was overrepresented in out-of-frame alpha sequences shared by twins.

TCRdb redid the calling of the 5' RACE reads with MiXCR, one entry per CDR3 protein. This table has approximately 590,000 distinct CDR3 sequences, roughly 9.9% appearing once. This clonotype was seen ten or more times. Its antigen is unidentified. This CDR3 region has 12 residues. Trimming took 8 bases from V and 2 from J, leaving 10 bases between them. Germline CDR1 SQVTM, CDR2 ANQGSEA. The same data also went into a second study, on yellow fever vaccine responses in identical twins.

The rearrangement links TRBV29-1 to TRBJ2-1, with D possibly being TRBD2 (6 bases). The sequencing input was PBMCs. The sequence was collected from a woman between 18 and 30 years old in good health. CDR3 sequence: CSSGTAYNEQFF. The CDR3 DNA follows: TGCAGCTCCGGGACTGCCTACAATGAGCAGTTCTTC.